The present T cell receptor beta chain was sequenced within a study of T cells in Graves' hyperthyroidism and ophthalmopathy. Many counts were recorded for this clonotype. Its antigen is not known. TCR beta CDR3 regions were amplified from RNA. The TCR CDR3 first-round RT-PCR relied on the HTBI primer set. TCRdb re-called the multiplex PCR reads through MiXCR, storing one row per CDR3 protein. The sample holds 400,000 to 500,000 distinct CDR3 sequences, roughly 14% seen once. V was pared by 7 bases and J by 1 base, with 16 bases between. The CDR3 extends over 16 amino acids. The study, taken as a whole, reports: Ophthalmopathy cases were set apart from stable hyperthyroidism by a 13 V-J model. Most thyroid clonotypes expanded above 0.001 were also detected in blood.

Patients with uncontrolled infections, other autoimmune diseases, pregnancy or lactation were excluded. In making diagnoses, clinical symptoms, serum thyroxine and TRAb, thyroid ultrasound and orbital computed tomography were all used. The source material was blood. The V gene is TRBV12-3 or TRBV12-4, the J gene TRBJ2-2; possible D gene TRBD2, 6 bases. The clonotype comes from a young man with Graves' ophthalmopathy. In DNA form, the CDR3 reads TGTGCCAGCACCGAAGCGGGCGGAGGGAACACCGGGGAGCTGTTTTTT. Residues: CASTEAGGGNTGELFF.